This T cell receptor beta chain is from a study of OX40 agonist ivuxolimab in advanced cancers. Whole-study context: Prior therapy, whether anti-PD-1, anti-PD-L1 or anti-CTLA-4, was allowed, and about 40% had some.

The V gene end was trimmed by 4 bases and the J gene end by 12 bases; junction bases not matched to a gene: 20. The germline CDR1 and CDR2 sequences are LGHNA and YNFKEQ. The CDR3 is made up of 17 amino acids. Study-level findings and limits: Dosing at 0.1 to 3.0 mg/kg was accompanied by clonal expansion of CD4+ and CD8+ blood T cells by week 6.

This clone was seen a few times. What it recognizes is unknown. TCRdb keeps only in-frame clones here, not all; method: immunoSEQ multiplex PCR. This table holds about 45,000 clones, around 84% found once. This receptor was taken from an adult with an advanced solid tumor such as melanoma, head and neck, liver or kidney cancer. The chain is built from TRBV4-2 and TRBJ2-1; 8 nucleotides agree with TRBD2. The source material was CD4+ or CD8+ T cells sorted from blood, sampled in a trial of the OX40 agonist ivuxolimab. CDR3 bases: TGTGCCAGCAGCCTGGGGACTAGGCGGGAGTATGGCCTGGGGCAGTTCTTC. It translates to CASSLGTRREYGLGQFF.